Listed below are T cell receptor beta chains from one sample, sequenced in a study of T cell repertoires in cytomegalovirus infection. TCRdb independently ran MiXCR on the reads; one entry per CDR3 protein. This table has roughly 200,000 distinct CDR3 sequences, about a tenth appearing once. Input material: PBMCs. The origin of the receptors is a human donor in good health (CMV status not recorded). Some clones in this sample may be carry-over from other donors' samples. CDR3s include the opening cysteine and the closing phenylalanine or tryptophan. The D gene is left open where the match is weak. The listing skips clone size in some rows; elsewhere it reads once, few, many or a size class.

TRBV28,TRBD1,TRBJ2-3,once,12,CASSPTGGKQYF,TGTGCCAGCAGCCCTACAGGGGGTAAGCAGTATTTT
TRBV7-9,TRBD2,TRBJ2-3,many,16,CASSRGTSGTTDTQYF,TGTGCCAGCAGCCGCGGGACTAGCGGAACCACAGATACGCAGTATTTT
TRBV7-2,.,TRBJ2-6,many,16,CASSFRGSSGANVLTF,TGTGCCAGCAGCTTTCGTGGAAGCTCTGGGGCCAACGTCCTGACTTTC
TRBV19,.,TRBJ1-5,many,16,CASSPPGRSSNQPQHF,TGTGCCAGTAGTCCCCCCGGCAGGAGTAGCAATCAGCCCCAGCATTTT
TRBV7-2,.,TRBJ1-1,few,14,CASSVGTLNTEAFF,TGTGCCAGCAGCGTCGGGACCCTTAACACTGAAGCTTTCTTT
TRBV6-2/TRBV6-3,.,TRBJ1-5,.,19,CASSTRDPGGFGSNQPQHF,TGTGCCAGCAGTACCCGAGACCCGGGGGGCTTCGGAAGTAATCAGCCCCAGCATTTT
TRBV6-6,.,TRBJ1-5,.,15,CASIVRRDSNQPQHF,TGTGCCAGCATAGTTAGGCGTGACAGCAATCAGCCCCAGCATTTT
TRBV15,TRBD2,TRBJ2-7,many,14,CATSRGFTPGLGAF,TGTGCCACCAGCAGAGGCTTCACCCCGGGACTAGGAGCGTTC
TRBV15,TRBD2,TRBJ2-3,few,16,CATSRLSGGSTDTQYF,TGTGCCACCAGCAGACTTAGCGGGGGGAGCACAGATACGCAGTATTTT
TRBV10-2,TRBD1,TRBJ1-1,.,19,CASSGFSRDRGRVNTEAFF,TGCGCCAGCAGTGGCTTCTCCCGGGACAGGGGGCGGGTGAACACTGAAGCTTTCTTT
TRBV4-3,.,TRBJ2-7,few,16,CASSQDISTGTYEQYF,TGCGCCAGCAGCCAAGATATATCGACTGGAACCTACGAGCAGTACTTC
TRBV2,.,TRBJ1-2,many,15,CASSEARGRSYGYTF,TGTGCCAGCAGTGAAGCGCGAGGACGGTCCTATGGCTACACCTTC
TRBV25-1,.,TRBJ2-7,many,16,CASSVGTSPLSYEQYF,TGTGCCAGCAGTGTGGGAACTAGCCCGCTCTCCTACGAGCAGTACTTC
TRBV7-2,.,TRBJ1-1,many,14,CATETGWGNTEAFF,TGTGCGACGGAAACAGGGTGGGGAAACACTGAAGCTTTCTTT
TRBV20-1,TRBD2,TRBJ2-5,many,15,CSARDYRGGTETQYF,TGCAGTGCTAGAGATTACCGGGGGGGCACAGAGACCCAGTACTTC
TRBV9,TRBD1,TRBJ2-1,.,13,CASSTLGQGEQFF,TGTGCCAGCAGCACACTAGGACAGGGAGAGCAGTTCTTC
TRBV5-3,.,TRBJ2-1,many,17,CARSFILLTGQYNEQFF,TGTGCCAGAAGCTTTATATTGTTAACAGGCCAGTACAATGAGCAGTTCTTC
TRBV5-4,.,TRBJ1-4,few,13,CATTGSTNEKLFF,TGTGCCACCACAGGGTCAACTAATGAAAAACTGTTTTTT
TRBV14,.,TRBJ1-3,few,13,CASSQTSGNTIYF,TGTGCCAGCAGCCAAACCTCTGGAAACACCATATATTTT
TRBV14,.,TRBJ2-1,many,13,CASSFLGYGEQFF,TGTGCCAGCAGCTTTCTAGGATACGGTGAGCAGTTCTTC
TRBV7-8,.,TRBJ2-5,many,13,CASSLGAGETQYF,TGTGCCAGCAGTTTAGGGGCCGGAGAGACCCAGTACTTC
TRBV6-2/TRBV6-3,.,TRBJ1-2,many,15,CASSYLAGQNYGYTF,TGTGCCAGCAGTTACTTGGCAGGACAAAACTATGGCTACACCTTC
TRBV2,TRBD1,TRBJ1-1,.,14,CATRQGPQGTEAFF,TGTGCCACTCGACAGGGGCCCCAGGGCACTGAAGCTTTCTTT
TRBV7-2,.,TRBJ2-2,many,14,CASSFTGYGGELFF,TGTGCCAGCAGCTTTACGGGTTACGGCGGGGAGCTGTTTTTT
TRBV19,TRBD2,TRBJ2-1,many,17,CASSIDRGLAPSGEQFF,TGTGCCAGTAGTATAGATAGGGGACTAGCGCCCTCGGGGGAGCAGTTCTTC
TRBV20-1,.,TRBJ2-3,.,13,CSASGPSTDTQYF,TGCAGTGCTAGCGGGCCTAGCACAGATACGCAGTATTTT
TRBV9,TRBD2,TRBJ2-1,.,18,CASSVYASGRALHNEQFF,TGTGCCAGCAGCGTATACGCTAGCGGGAGGGCCCTCCACAATGAGCAGTTCTTC
TRBV7-8,TRBD2,TRBJ2-1,many,17,CASSFIKAGQWHIEQFF,TGTGCCAGCAGCTTCATCAAAGCGGGGCAATGGCACATTGAGCAGTTCTTC
TRBV5-6,.,TRBJ2-7,.,13,CASSFQSGREQYF,TGTGCCAGCAGCTTCCAAAGTGGCCGCGAGCAGTACTTC
TRBV10-3,.,TRBJ2-2,once,15,CAISETFTDTGELFF,TGTGCCATCAGTGAAACCTTTACTGACACCGGGGAGCTGTTTTTT
TRBV6-5,.,TRBJ1-3,many,16,CASSHLLGVSGNTIYF,TGTGCCAGCAGTCATCTACTAGGGGTCTCTGGAAACACCATATATTTT
TRBV2,.,TRBJ2-1,many,13,CASSEWAYNEQFF,TGTGCCAGCAGTGAATGGGCCTACAATGAGCAGTTCTTC
TRBV29-1,.,TRBJ2-1,.,16,CSVDPPGQSSYNEQFF,TGCAGCGTTGACCCACCGGGACAAAGCTCCTACAATGAGCAGTTCTTC
TRBV7-2,.,TRBJ2-3,many,15,CASSLASSSTDTQYF,TGTGCCAGCAGCTTAGCCAGCTCTAGCACAGATACGCAGTATTTT
TRBV29-1,.,TRBJ2-2,.,13,CSGSKGGTGELFF,TGCAGCGGTTCAAAGGGGGGTACCGGGGAGCTGTTTTTT
TRBV4-3,.,TRBJ1-2,many,15,CASSQDYRDNYGYTF,TGCGCCAGCAGCCAAGATTACAGAGATAACTATGGCTACACCTTC
TRBV2,.,TRBJ2-1,.,17,CASRGNREPRSYNEQFF,TGTGCCAGCAGGGGTAACAGGGAGCCCCGCTCCTACAATGAGCAGTTCTTC
TRBV28,TRBD2,TRBJ2-4,.,14,CASSESGSGDIQYF,TGTGCCAGCAGCGAAAGCGGGAGTGGGGACATTCAGTACTTC
TRBV19,TRBD1,TRBJ1-1,.,15,CASSTDRRLNTEAFF,TGTGCCAGTAGTACGGACAGGAGACTGAACACTGAAGCTTTCTTT
TRBV28,TRBD1,TRBJ1-2,few,13,CASRKTGGSGYTF,TGTGCCAGCAGAAAGACAGGGGGATCCGGCTACACCTTC
TRBV7-9,.,TRBJ1-1,many,17,CASSLIAFGQGNTEAFF,TGTGCCAGCAGCTTAATCGCGTTCGGGCAGGGGAACACTGAAGCTTTCTTT
TRBV19,.,TRBJ2-7,.,15,CASSDIGVKTYEQYF,TGTGCCAGTAGTGATATTGGGGTAAAGACCTACGAGCAGTACTTC
TRBV7-2,.,TRBJ1-1,many,18,CASSSRGLAGGLNTEAFF,TGTGCCAGCAGCTCGAGGGGGTTAGCGGGGGGATTGAACACTGAAGCTTTCTTT
TRBV20-1,.,TRBJ2-5,.,14,CSARVPGGGETQYF,TGCAGTGCGCGCGTCCCAGGGGGAGGAGAGACCCAGTACTTC
TRBV28,TRBD2,TRBJ2-3,many,16,CASPSVPAGDPDTQYF,TGTGCCAGCCCCTCGGTACCAGCGGGAGATCCAGATACGCAGTATTTT